Presented here are 9 T cell receptor beta chains from one specimen sequenced in a study of blood T cells in healthy people across ages. Next came a second PCR, run for about 7 to 11 cycles, which used a sample-barcoded 5' primer along with a J-beta primer mix. TCRdb passed the 5' RACE reads through MiXCR, listing each CDR3 protein once. The sample records around 1,000,000 distinct CDR3 sequences, approximately 25% being singletons. The data were also submitted as part of a second study, on T cells of mothers and their children.

Source material: blood. These receptors all stem from a girl aged 2-15 years in good health.

This clonotype was seen many times. This chain's CDR3 is CASSLRPPPWGEAFF. Written as DNA, the CDR3 is TGTGCCAGCAGCTTAAGGCCCCCCCCGTGGGGTGAAGCTTTCTTT. The chain recombines TRBV7-3 with TRBJ1-1; D unclear. Germline V lookup: CDR1 SGHTA, CDR2 FQGTGA. The CDR3 sequence is 15 residues long. The V end was cut by 1 base, the J end by 7 bases, with 16 bases between.

The CDR3: CASSLDQVAYNEQFF. Here the CDR3 DNA reads TGTGCCAGCAGCTTGGATCAGGTCGCCTACAATGAGCAGTTCTTC. The J gene is TRBJ2-5, the V gene TRBV5-5; D is undetermined. The J call may be faulty, since TRBJ2-1 better matches the DNA end. The germline V gene encodes CDR1 SGHKS and CDR2 YYEKEE (reference sequence). The CDR3 totals 15 residues.

V and J are TRBV7-9 and TRBJ1-4; D uncertain. V was pared by 5 bases and J by 6 bases, with 10 bases between. The germline V gene encodes CDR1 SEHNR and CDR2 FQNEAQ (reference sequence). The CDR3 runs 13 residues. CDR3 loop: CASSGGVDEKLFF. The DNA of the CDR3 is TGTGCCAGCAGCGGTGGGGTAGATGAAAAACTGTTTTTT. The variable domain in full, with the rest retrieved from reference TRBV7-9 and TRBJ1-4, is DTGVSQNPRHKITKRGQNVTFRCDPISEHNRLYWYRQTLGQGPEFLTYFQNEAQLEKSRLLSDRFSAERPKGSFSTLEIQRTEQGDSAMYLCASSGGVDEKLFFGSGTQLSVL.

The chain employs TRBV7-9 and TRBJ1-4, with 7 bases fitting TRBD1. This CDR3 has 16 residues. V was clipped by 1 base and J by 4 bases; unmatched bases: 6. Germline loops: CDR1 SEHNR, CDR2 FQNEAQ (reference sequence). DNA of the CDR3: TGTGCCAGCAGCTTAGTAGAGGACAGGAGTAATGAAAAACTGTTTTTT. Amino acid sequence: CASSLVEDRSNEKLFF. The full variable domain, its missing parts supplied by reference TRBV7-9 and TRBJ1-4, is DTGVSQNPRHKITKRGQNVTFRCDPISEHNRLYWYRQTLGQGPEFLTYFQNEAQLEKSRLLSDRFSAERPKGSFSTLEIQRTEQGDSAMYLCASSLVEDRSNEKLFFGSGTQLSVL.

The gene calls are TRBV12-3 or TRBV12-4 and TRBJ2-7; D is ambiguous. This CDR3 contains 14 residues. V was trimmed by 6 bases and J by 6 bases, leaving 18 bases between them. The CDR3 DNA is TGTGCCAGCAGCCCGGGCGTGCCAGGCCGCGAGCAGTACTTC. Residues: CASSPGVPGREQYF.

J is TRBJ1-2 and V is TRBV6-5; 7 bases align to TRBD1. Germline lookup yields CDR1 MNHEY and CDR2 SVGAGI. The CDR3 length is 12 residues. The V segment lost 5 bases and the J segment 11 bases; nucleotides outside the gene matches: 8. The CDR3 loop reads CASSETGMGYTF. CDR3 DNA: TGTGCCAGCAGTGAGACAGGGATGGGTTACACCTTC.

There are a few counts of this clonotype. J is TRBJ2-5 and V is TRBV15; 14 bases are a match to TRBD2. After removal of 3 bases from V and 0 bases from J, the junction contained 6 bases not matched to a gene. The germline V gene has CDR1 LNHNV and CDR2 YYDKDF (reference sequence). The CDR3 loop spans 18 amino acids. The CDR3 is CATSREGLAGGYQETQYF. CDR3 nucleotide sequence: TGTGCCACCAGCAGGGAAGGACTAGCGGGAGGTTACCAAGAGACCCAGTACTTC.

This clonotype was recorded only once. This chain links TRBV12-3 or TRBV12-4 with TRBJ1-5, with TRBD1 as a possible D gene (5 bases). Trimming cost V 2 bases and J 2 bases, with 13 bases left between them. CDR3 size: 16 residues. Here the CDR3 DNA reads TGTGCCAGCAGTTTATATCGTACAGGAGGCAATCAGCCCCAGCATTTT. Translated, it gives CASSLYRTGGNQPQHF.

There are a few counts of this clonotype. The rearrangement joins TRBV15 to TRBJ2-5; a possible D gene is TRBD2 (5 bases). The J call could be wrong; TRBJ2-7 is a better fit for the DNA end. Per germline, CDR1 LNHNV and CDR2 YYDKDF (reference sequence). The CDR3 has 14 amino acids. The CDR3 DNA is TGTGCCACCAGCTCGCTTCGGGGAGATTACGAGCAGTACTTC. Encoded protein: CATSSLRGDYEQYF.